These T cell receptor beta chains were read from a single sample in a study of identical twins. TCRdb called the 5' RACE reads again in MiXCR, with one record for every CDR3 protein. The table has about 520,000 distinct CDR3 sequences, about 20% seen once. These same data were also listed under a study on T cells expressing NK-cell markers.

The specimen was CD4+ T cells sorted from blood. Every receptor here comes from a woman under 30 in good health. CDR3s include the opening cysteine and the closing phenylalanine or tryptophan. A D gene is named only where the DNA matches it firmly. The size of a clone is reported for some rows only, either as once, few or many, or as a class for expanded clones.

CDR3 length	D gene	J gene	clone size	V gene	CDR3 protein	CDR3 DNA
12	.	TRBJ2-1	few	TRBV20-1	CSAKKSYNEQFF	TGCAGTGCCAAAAAATCGTACAATGAGCAGTTCTTC
11	.	TRBJ2-7	few	TRBV12-3/TRBV12-4	CAITVYHEQYF	TGTGCCATTACAGTTTATCACGAGCAGTACTTC
14	TRBD2	TRBJ2-1	few	TRBV29-1	CSVTSGGVYNEQFF	TGCAGCGTCACTAGCGGGGGGGTCTACAATGAGCAGTTCTTC
17	.	TRBJ2-2	many	TRBV3-1	CASSRSGLLGGTGELFF	TGTGCCAGCAGCCGCTCGGGACTCCTCGGGGGCACCGGGGAGCTGTTTTTT
14	.	TRBJ1-2	.	TRBV27	CASRTTTGPYGYTF	TGTGCCAGCAGGACTACGACAGGCCCTTATGGCTACACCTTC
15	.	TRBJ2-1	few	TRBV18	CASSPIEGGLGEQFF	TGTGCCAGCTCACCCATTGAGGGCGGCCTTGGTGAGCAGTTCTTC
16	TRBD2	TRBJ2-7	few	TRBV4-3	CASSHRLAGDRREQYF	TGCGCCAGCAGCCATCGACTAGCGGGGGATCGGCGGGAGCAGTACTTC
17	.	TRBJ1-3	once	TRBV5-1	CASSSTRGGFSGNTIYF	TGCGCCAGCAGCTCGACGAGGGGGGGCTTCTCTGGAAACACCATATATTTT
12	.	TRBJ2-3	once	TRBV7-2	CASSSDRDTQYF	TGTGCCAGCAGCTCCGACAGGGATACGCAGTATTTT
13	TRBD2	TRBJ2-5	.	TRBV5-1	CASTGGPQETQYF	TGCGCCAGCACGGGAGGACCACAAGAGACCCAGTACTTC
15	TRBD2	TRBJ2-1	few	TRBV5-1	CASRREGAVDNEQFF	TGCGCCAGCCGTAGGGAGGGAGCGGTAGACAATGAGCAGTTCTTC
11	.	TRBJ2-1	.	TRBV30	CALGGINEQFF	TGTGCCTTGGGGGGTATTAATGAGCAGTTCTTC
14	TRBD2	TRBJ2-2	.	TRBV12-3/TRBV12-4	CASRPGLQDGELFF	TGTGCCAGCAGACCGGGACTACAGGACGGGGAGCTGTTTTTT
13	TRBD2	TRBJ2-5	.	TRBV29-1	CSVGTSGGETQYF	TGCAGCGTGGGGACTAGCGGGGGGGAGACCCAGTACTTC
14	.	TRBJ2-7	few	TRBV30	CASSRVPLTYEQYF	TGTGCCTCCTCCCGCGTCCCGTTAACCTACGAGCAGTACTTC
14	TRBD1	TRBJ1-4	.	TRBV10-3	CAAGQGPANEKLFF	TGTGCCGCCGGACAGGGCCCGGCTAATGAAAAACTGTTTTTT
15	.	TRBJ2-7	.	TRBV7-2	CASSPKRSQVYEQYF	TGTGCCAGCAGCCCAAAGCGGAGCCAAGTCTACGAGCAGTACTTC
18	TRBD2	TRBJ2-5	.	TRBV11-2	CATASGRASGTAQETQYF	TGTGCCACCGCTTCGGGGCGGGCTAGCGGGACCGCCCAAGAGACCCAGTACTTC
17	.	TRBJ2-6	.	TRBV7-9	CASSLHTLHSGANVLTF	TGTGCCAGCAGCTTACACACACTCCACTCTGGGGCCAACGTCCTGACTTTC
18	TRBD2	TRBJ2-4	once	TRBV20-1	CSAPDPGLAGGMKNIQYF	TGCAGTGCACCCGACCCGGGACTAGCGGGGGGGATGAAAAACATTCAGTACTTC
14	.	TRBJ1-2	.	TRBV6-1	CASRSPGRSYGYTF	TGTGCCAGCAGGAGTCCAGGGAGAAGCTATGGCTACACCTTC
12	.	TRBJ2-5	many	TRBV5-1	CASSANRETQYF	TGCGCCAGCAGCGCCAACCGAGAGACCCAGTACTTC
13	TRBD1	TRBJ2-5	many	TRBV5-1	CASSVTGEETQYF	TGCGCCAGCAGCGTGACAGGGGAAGAGACCCAGTACTTC
13	.	TRBJ2-3	.	TRBV20-1	CSVLPGQSDTQYF	TGCAGTGTTCTGCCCGGACAGAGCGATACGCAGTATTTT
11	.	TRBJ2-1	few	TRBV10-3	CAIRQYNEQFF	TGTGCCATCAGACAATACAATGAGCAGTTCTTC
16	.	TRBJ2-1	.	TRBV3-1	CASSQDLRSSYNEQFF	TGTGCCAGCAGCCAAGATCTACGTAGCTCCTACAATGAGCAGTTCTTC
13	.	TRBJ2-3	.	TRBV20-1	CSARGLARDTQYF	TGCAGTGCTAGAGGGCTAGCTAGAGATACGCAGTATTTT
13	.	TRBJ1-3	few	TRBV5-1	CASSLGTRNTIYF	TGCGCCAGCAGCTTGGGTACCCGAAACACCATATATTTT
15	TRBD2	TRBJ2-7	few	TRBV12-3/TRBV12-4	CASSKREVPSYEQYF	TGTGCCAGCAGCAAGCGGGAGGTTCCCTCCTACGAGCAGTACTTC
13	.	TRBJ2-2	.	TRBV10-3	CAIRTGGFGELFF	TGTGCCATCAGAACGGGGGGCTTCGGGGAGCTGTTTTTT
14	TRBD2	TRBJ2-5	.	TRBV20-1	CSASGEGWRETQYF	TGCAGTGCTAGCGGGGAGGGATGGAGGGAGACCCAGTACTTC
17	TRBD1	TRBJ1-2	many	TRBV6-5	CASSYSKDRGKFYGYTF	TGTGCCAGCAGTTACTCGAAAGACAGGGGGAAGTTTTATGGCTACACCTTC
12	.	TRBJ1-1	many	TRBV29-1	CSVDRLSTEAFF	TGCAGCGTTGACCGTTTGAGCACTGAAGCTTTCTTT
13	.	TRBJ1-1	.	TRBV6-5	CASSYSMGGQAFF	TGTGCCAGCAGTTACTCGATGGGGGGCCAAGCTTTCTTT
18	.	TRBJ2-7	few	TRBV11-2	CASSWTGSVRELAYEQYF	TGTGCCAGCAGCTGGACCGGGTCGGTCCGTGAACTCGCCTACGAGCAGTACTTC
12	.	TRBJ1-2	many	TRBV20-1	CSAVGHNYGYTF	TGCAGTGCCGTGGGACATAACTATGGCTACACCTTC
13	.	TRBJ2-3	.	TRBV9	CASSPGTEGTQYF	TGTGCCAGCAGCCCGGGGACGGAGGGTACGCAGTATTTT
11	.	TRBJ1-1	many	TRBV6-6	CASTLETEAFF	TGTGCCAGCACCTTAGAGACTGAAGCTTTCTTT
11	.	TRBJ2-3	few	TRBV20-1	CSALRIDTQYF	TGCAGTGCATTACGGATAGATACGCAGTATTTT
14	.	TRBJ1-1	few	TRBV10-1	CASSERRFWGEAFF	TGCGCCAGCAGTGAACGGCGTTTTTGGGGGGAAGCTTTCTTT
13	.	TRBJ2-3	few	TRBV5-5	CASILSGTDTQYF	TGTGCCAGCATTCTTAGCGGCACAGATACGCAGTATTTT
16	.	TRBJ2-1	.	TRBV18	CASSLHRDVEYNEQFF	TGTGCCAGCTCACTCCACAGGGACGTAGAGTACAATGAGCAGTTCTTC
13	.	TRBJ2-1	.	TRBV20-1	CSAMASVDNEQFF	TGCAGTGCAATGGCCTCCGTGGACAATGAGCAGTTCTTC